Presented here are 17 T cell receptor beta chains from one specimen sequenced in a study of human T cells and chemical hapten exposure. Time point defined: patch test 1, 2 weeks after DPC sensitization. The treatment: therapeutic diphenylcyclopropenone sensitization with weekly scalp DPC. Each CDR3 protein gets one entry after TCRdb re-called the RACE reads with MiXCR. The sample includes 150,000 to 200,000 distinct CDR3 sequences, 20% to 25% of them seen just once. This sample comprised whole blood, obtained in connection with sensitization to the hapten diphenylcyclopropenone (DPC). These receptors all come from a woman between 45 and 65 years old with alopecia areata. Some clones in this sample may be carry-over from other donors' samples.

J is TRBJ2-7 and V is TRBV5-1; D call uncertain. CDR1 is SGHRS and CDR2 is YFSETQ in the germline V gene. V was shortened by 0 bases and J by 6 bases, with 13 bases between the two germline ends. This CDR3 is 14 amino acids long. This chain's CDR3 is CASSLAASVAEQYF. In DNA form, the CDR3 reads TGCGCCAGCAGCTTGGCCGCCTCGGTAGCCGAGCAGTACTTC.

As DNA, the CDR3 is TGTGCCAGCAGCCAAGGAATCAATCAGCCCCAGCATTTT. The encoded protein is CASSQGINQPQHF. This chain links TRBV14 with TRBJ1-5; D not resolved. The CDR3 runs to 13 residues. CDR1 and CDR2 (germline): SGHDN, FVKESK. V lost 1 base and J 3 bases, leaving 4 bases between the germline ends.

The rearrangement links TRBV7-9 to TRBJ2-1; 9 bases match TRBD2. Looked up from germline, CDR1 is SEHNR and CDR2 is FQNEAQ (reference sequence). The CDR3 contains 17 residues. With V trimmed by 3 bases and J by 8 bases, 14 bases remained unmatched. The DNA of the CDR3 is TGTGCCAGCAGCTTGATAGTCGGCGCGGGAGGGCCTGATGAGCAGTTCTTC. Its protein is CASSLIVGAGGPDEQFF. Full variable domain (remainder filled in from reference TRBV7-9 and TRBJ2-1): DTGVSQNPRHKITKRGQNVTFRCDPISEHNRLYWYRQTLGQGPEFLTYFQNEAQLEKSRLLSDRFSAERPKGSFSTLEIQRTEQGDSAMYLCASSLIVGAGGPDEQFFGPGTRLTVL.

V gene TRBV5-1 combines with J gene TRBJ2-2; the match to TRBD1 covers 9 bases. Trimming took 2 bases from V and 6 from J; bases not matched to a gene: 5. The CDR3 has 15 residues. Germline V gene data show CDR1 as SGHRS and CDR2 as YFSETQ. The CDR3 loop reads CASSFNTGGPGELFF. CDR3 nucleotide sequence: TGCGCCAGCAGCTTCAATACAGGGGGCCCCGGGGAGCTGTTTTTT.

The chain couples TRBV19 to TRBJ1-2; 7 positions agree with TRBD1. After removal of 5 bases from V and 4 bases from J, the junction contained 7 bases not matched to a gene. The germline CDR1 and CDR2 sequences are LNHDA and SQIVND (reference sequence). This CDR3 comprises 14 residues. CDR3 residues: CASSSSRDSYGYTF. The CDR3 region has the DNA TGTGCCAGTAGTTCCTCCCGGGACAGCTATGGCTACACCTTC. Combining the CDR3 with reference TRBV19 and TRBJ1-2 gives the whole variable domain DGGITQSPKYLFRKEGQNVTLSCEQNLNHDAMYWYRQDPGQGLRLIYYSQIVNDFQKGDIAEGYSVSREKKESFPLTVTSAQKNPTAFYLCASSSSRDSYGYTFGSGTRLTVV.

The V call is TRBV20-1, the J call TRBJ2-1; no clear D gene. Trimming cost V 6 bases and J 7 bases, with 16 bases left between them. Germline V gene lookup returns CDR1 DFQATT and CDR2 SNEGSKA (reference sequence). This CDR3 comprises 13 residues. This chain's CDR3 is CSAAWRSGNEQFF. CDR3 bases: TGCAGTGCCGCCTGGCGGAGTGGGAATGAGCAGTTCTTC.

There are a few counts of this clonotype. The rearrangement uses TRBV27 and TRBJ2-7, with D hard to call. Trimming took 4 bases from V and 3 from J, leaving 13 bases between them. This CDR3 has 14 residues. Germline CDR1 and CDR2: MNHEY and SMNVEV (reference sequence). CDR3 sequence: CASSSPPPDYEQYF. CDR3 nucleotides: TGTGCCAGCAGTTCCCCGCCACCGGACTACGAGCAGTACTTC.

The chain recombines TRBV20-1 with TRBJ1-2; D remains unclear. This CDR3 region has 11 residues. V was shortened by 0 bases and J by 6 bases, with 5 bases between the two germline ends. Germline loops: CDR1 DFQATT, CDR2 SNEGSKA (reference sequence). CDR3 loop: CSARDRDGYTF. CDR3 DNA sequence: TGCAGTGCTAGAGATCGGGATGGCTACACCTTC.

The chain carries TRBV7-9 and TRBJ2-4; D ambiguous. The V gene's germline CDR1 is SEHNR and CDR2 FQNEAQ (reference sequence). The length of the CDR3 is 16 residues. V lost 2 bases and J lost 0, with 11 bases in between. The CDR3 DNA follows: TGTGCCAGCAGCTTATTTAGGACCTTAGCCAAAAACATTCAGTACTTC. The encoded protein is CASSLFRTLAKNIQYF.

This clonotype was seen only a few times. The chain combines TRBV20-1 with TRBJ2-3, with 8 bases fitting TRBD2. Germline lookup yields CDR1 DFQATT and CDR2 SNEGSKA (reference sequence). Losses at the gene ends were 1 base for V and 5 bases for J; bases not matched to a gene: 11. This CDR3 contains 16 residues. CDR3 sequence: CSARVGGLAGIDTQYF. The CDR3 DNA sequence: TGCAGTGCTAGAGTGGGAGGTCTAGCGGGTATAGATACGCAGTATTTT.

The rearrangement links TRBV7-6 to TRBJ2-2; TRBD2 might be the D (5 bases). Germline CDR1 and CDR2: SGHVS and FNYEAQ. The length of the CDR3 is 15 residues. V lost 1 base to trimming and J lost 6 bases, with 12 bases between them. This CDR3 reads CASSLVSGGPGELFF. CDR3 in DNA: TGTGCCAGCAGCTTAGTTTCAGGAGGACCCGGGGAGCTGTTTTTT.

The count of this clonotype is one. The chain has TRBV5-1 and TRBJ2-7, with TRBD2 identical over 11 bases. This CDR3 is built from 13 residues. Unmatched junction bases numbered 3, after V lost 5 bases and J lost 5 bases. Germline values: CDR1 SGHRS, CDR2 YFSETQ. The CDR3 DNA sequence: TGCGCCAGCAGAATAGCGGGAGGGCACGAGCAGTACTTC. Encoded protein: CASRIAGGHEQYF.

This sequence joins TRBV20-1 and TRBJ2-1; 9 bases map to TRBD2. Unmatched junction bases numbered 10, after V lost 5 bases and J lost 8 bases. CDR3 length equals 14 residues. Germline values: CDR1 DFQATT, CDR2 SNEGSKA (reference sequence). The CDR3 DNA sequence: TGCAGTGCTCCCCCGGCGGGAGGGCCCTATGAGCAGTTCTTC. Translation: CSAPPAGGPYEQFF.

The rearrangement uses TRBV27 and TRBJ2-1; D may be TRBD1 or TRBD2 (5 bases each). Trimming left V 0 bases short and J 3 bases short, with 9 bases between. Per germline, CDR1 MNHEY and CDR2 SMNVEV (reference sequence). This CDR3 region has 15 residues. The CDR3 region has the DNA TGTGCCAGCAGTTTATCGCAGGGAGTCTACAATGAGCAGTTCTTC. Its translation is CASSLSQGVYNEQFF.

This clonotype was observed a handful of times. V and J are TRBV5-1 and TRBJ2-2; 14 bases are shared with TRBD2. Germline CDR1 SGHRS, CDR2 YFSETQ. This CDR3 is built from 16 residues. Trimming took 4 bases from V and 6 from J; bases not matched to a gene: 5. The CDR3 loop reads CASSLTSGRGAGELFF. In DNA form, the CDR3 reads TGCGCCAGCAGCCTGACTAGCGGGAGGGGAGCCGGGGAGCTGTTTTTT.

This chain joins TRBV7-2 and TRBJ1-1; D unresolved. The CDR3 is 12 residues long. Germline CDR1 is SGHTA and CDR2 is FQGNSA. V was clipped by 5 bases and J by 4 bases, with 8 bases between them. The CDR3 reads CASSPRSTEAFF. In DNA form, the CDR3 reads TGTGCCAGCAGCCCCCGGAGCACTGAAGCTTTCTTT.

In its sample, this clonotype was seen a few times. The chain carries TRBV6-5 and TRBJ1-1, with D perhaps matching TRBD1 (6 bases). This CDR3 contains 13 residues. Germline CDR1 reads MNHEY; CDR2 reads SVGAGI. V lost 6 bases to trimming and J lost 6 bases, with 14 bases between them. CDR3 DNA sequence: TGTGCCAGCAGCTCCACAGGGAGGCCTGAAGCTTTCTTT. This gives the protein CASSSTGRPEAFF.